The count of the clone carrying this T cell receptor (beta chain) is one. The data were taken from a study of blood T cell repertoires in COVID-19. At the level of the study: Samples of COVID-19 (acute and convalescent) were obtained from the United States, Italy and Spain. T cells, B-cell-depleted T cells, or PBMCs provided the cDNA or gDNA that served as material.

The CDR3 runs 15 residues. J lost 8 bases, V lost 5 bases, and 10 bases had no gene match. The germline V gene has CDR1 MNHEY and CDR2 SMNVEV (reference sequence). Per the study methods: Reference gene primer amplification gave estimated nucleated cell counts. The repertoire was sequenced with immunoSEQ multiplex PCR; TCRdb's copy has only in-frame clones and lacks some. V and J calls and clone size follow that table, whereas D and trimming were derived from the DNA. The sample contains roughly 700,000 clones, around 89% of which appear only once. This receptor was obtained from a woman younger than 35 with acute or convalescent COVID-19. The specimen sequenced was peripheral blood. The chain employs TRBV27 and TRBJ1-2, with 11 bases identical to TRBD1. The CDR3 loop is CASSTGQGAGLGYTF. CDR3 DNA: TGTGCCAGCAGTACCGGACAGGGGGCAGGTCTCGGCTACACCTTC.